The 24 T cell receptor beta chains given below trace back to one sample, sequenced in a study of response to subunit inactivated influenza vaccine. Via MiXCR, TCRdb re-called the RT-PCR reads, giving one row per CDR3 protein. The profile shows fewer than 750,000 distinct CDR3 sequences, 14% of them singletons. This specimen consisted of PBMCs from blood, obtained about 11 days after vaccination. Receptor source: a man over 45 who received an inactivated influenza vaccine.

V usage is TRBV2 and J usage is TRBJ2-1; a possible D gene is TRBD1 (7 bases). Germline V gene data show CDR1 as SNHLY and CDR2 as FYNNEI. Trimming took off 6 bases at V and 4 bases at J, with 16 bases between the two ends. The CDR3 covers 15 residues. CDR3 nucleotide sequence: TGTGCCAGCAGGGAGGGGAGACAGGGTTACAATGAGCAGTTCTTC. It specifies CASREGRQGYNEQFF.

The chain carries TRBV5-4 and TRBJ2-5, with TRBD2 identical over 12 bases. The germline V gene encodes CDR1 SGHNT and CDR2 YYREEE (reference sequence). The CDR3 length is 18 residues. The V segment lost 3 bases and the J segment 1 base; nucleotides outside the gene matches: 10. The chain's CDR3 is CASSSGTSGRRSQETQYF. Written as DNA, the CDR3 is TGTGCCAGCAGCTCCGGTACTAGCGGGAGGCGTTCCCAAGAGACCCAGTACTTC.

This chain uses TRBV5-1 with TRBJ1-4, with TRBD1 as a possible D gene (6 bases). The V end was cut by 4 bases, the J end by 8 bases, with 21 bases between. The CDR3 has 16 amino acids. Germline lookup yields CDR1 SGHRS and CDR2 YFSETQ. CDR3 protein: CASSKTGPEAWEKLFF. CDR3 coding DNA: TGCGCCAGCAGCAAGACAGGCCCCGAGGCATGGGAAAAACTGTTTTTT.

This clonotype was seen ten or more times. The rearrangement uses TRBV12-3 or TRBV12-4 and TRBJ2-3; 7 nucleotides align to TRBD1. The CDR3 extends over 13 amino acids. With 5 bases clipped from V and 12 bases from J, the junction kept 11 bases outside the gene matches. The CDR3 protein is CASSPNRQGRQYF. CDR3 nucleotides: TGTGCCAGCAGTCCTAACAGACAGGGCCGCCAGTATTTT.

The chain is built from TRBV10-3 and TRBJ2-1, with a weak D call TRBD2 (5 bases). The CDR3 loop spans 11 amino acids. The V gene lost 5 bases and the J gene lost 15 bases, with 14 bases spanning the gap. CDR1 is ENHRY and CDR2 is SYGVKD in the germline V gene. Here the CDR3 DNA reads TGTGCCATCAGTCTTCGGGGTGGTATGTTCTTC. It specifies CAISLRGGMFF.

Notes on this clonotype: The junction and the germline gene differ at one end; a read error may be behind it. This sequence joins TRBV7-7 and TRBJ2-3; D ambiguous. The CDR3 totals 13 residues. Germline CDR1 and CDR2: SSHAT and FNYEAQ (reference sequence). CDR3 in DNA: TGTGCTAGCAGCGCACATGGGGCAGATACGCAGTATTTT. Encoded protein: CASSAHGADTQYF.

This clonotype came up a few times. The chain joins TRBV12-3 or TRBV12-4 to TRBJ2-2; 8 bases are shared with TRBD1. V gave up 5 bases and J gave up 6 bases; unmatched junction bases: 11. The CDR3 sequence is 16 residues long. CDR3 sequence reads: CASSIRDRSFSGELFF. CDR3 coding DNA: TGTGCCAGCAGTATCCGGGACAGGTCTTTCTCCGGGGAGCTGTTTTTT.

J is TRBJ2-2 and V is TRBV24-1, with TRBD1 matching 10 bases. In germline, CDR1 is KGHDR, CDR2 SFDVKD. Trimming cost V 4 bases and J 4 bases; bases outside gene matches: 5. The CDR3 is made up of 16 amino acids. CDR3 amino acids: CATSDAGTGVTGELFF. In DNA form, the CDR3 reads TGTGCCACCAGTGACGCCGGGACAGGGGTCACCGGGGAGCTGTTTTTT.

This clonotype has only a few counts. This chain joins TRBV28 and TRBJ2-2; a weak D match, TRBD2 (6 bases). V was trimmed by 11 bases and J by 5 bases, leaving 21 bases between them. Germline CDR1 reads MDHEN; CDR2 reads SYDVKM. The CDR3 loop spans 15 amino acids. CDR3: CASQTGLASTGELFF. Written as DNA, the CDR3 is TGTGCCTCACAGACGGGGCTAGCGAGTACCGGGGAGCTGTTTTTT.

This sequence joins TRBV6-6 and TRBJ1-4; no definite D call. CDR3 size: 13 residues. The V end was cut by 8 bases, the J end by 5 bases, with 12 bases between. From germline, CDR1 is MNHNY and CDR2 SVGAGI (reference sequence). CDR3 sequence reads: CASRSGQNEKLFF. CDR3 sequence (DNA): TGTGCCAGCCGGTCAGGCCAAAATGAAAAACTGTTTTTT.

This chain joins TRBV20-1 and TRBJ2-3; 14 positions agree with TRBD2. The CDR3 length is 15 residues. After removal of 1 base from V and 6 bases from J, the junction contained 3 bases not matched to a gene. Looked up from germline, CDR1 is DFQATT and CDR2 is SNEGSKA (reference sequence). CDR3 region: CSARVGLAGDDTQYF. As DNA, the CDR3 is TGCAGTGCTAGAGTGGGACTAGCGGGAGACGATACGCAGTATTTT.

This chain links TRBV4-3 with TRBJ2-5; D is undetermined. The V end lost 1 base, the J end lost 5 bases, and 14 bases lay between the germline ends. The CDR3 loop spans 15 amino acids. CDR1 and CDR2 (germline): LGHNA, YSLEER. The CDR3 is CASSQGASISETQYF. The CDR3 nucleotides read TGCGCCAGCAGCCAAGGCGCCTCAATATCTGAGACCCAGTACTTC.

The chain combines TRBV28 with TRBJ2-1; D is perhaps TRBD2 (7 bases). V lost 7 bases, J lost 5 bases, and 18 bases lay in between. CDR3 size: 15 residues. The germline V gene has CDR1 MDHEN and CDR2 SYDVKM. The CDR3 reads CASTLADRPNNEQFF. The CDR3, as DNA: TGTGCCAGCACCCTAGCGGACAGACCTAACAATGAGCAGTTCTTC. Based on the CDR3 plus reference TRBV28 and TRBJ2-1, the full variable domain is DVKVTQSSRYLVKRTGEKVFLECVQDMDHENMFWYRQDPGLGLRLIYFSYDVKMKEKGDIPEGYSVSREKKERFSLILESASTNQTSMYLCASTLADRPNNEQFFGPGTRLTVL.

This clonotype was recorded at least ten times. This CDR3 reads CASTTGEGQPQHF. CDR3 nucleotides: TGTGCCAGCACGACAGGGGAGGGTCAGCCCCAGCATTTT. V gene TRBV6-2 or TRBV6-3 combines with J gene TRBJ1-5; 8 bases line up with TRBD1. V trimming: 7 bases; J trimming: 6 bases; junction bases outside the gene matches: 5. The CDR3 has 13 residues. Germline values: CDR1 MNHEY, CDR2 SVGEGT.

The gene calls are TRBV5-1 and TRBJ2-4; TRBD2 matches 8 bases. With V trimmed by 4 bases and J by 0 bases, 6 bases remained unmatched. Germline CDR1 reads SGHRS; CDR2 reads YFSETQ. The CDR3 covers 16 residues. DNA for the CDR3: TGCGCCAGCAGCCCGGGGGGGACCCTAGCCAAAAACATTCAGTACTTC. Encoded protein: CASSPGGTLAKNIQYF.

A few counts support this clonotype. This chain links TRBV7-9 with TRBJ2-5; 7 bases map to TRBD2. The CDR3 length is 14 residues. Germline V gene data show CDR1 as SEHNR and CDR2 as FQNEAQ (reference sequence). V was pared by 3 bases and J by 7 bases, with 8 bases of the junction left unmatched. The CDR3 coding sequence is TGTGCCAGCAGCTTGGGAGGGAGCACCGGGACCCAGTACTTC. This encodes CASSLGGSTGTQYF.

This clonotype was recorded many times. CDR3: CSARVGRTYTEAFF. As DNA, the CDR3 is TGCAGTGCTAGAGTGGGTAGGACCTACACTGAAGCTTTCTTT. The rearrangement links TRBV20-1 to TRBJ1-1; D gene uncertain. The CDR3 consists of 14 residues. Trimming removed 1 base at V and 3 bases at J, with 12 bases between. Germline assignment: CDR1 DFQATT and CDR2 SNEGSKA (reference sequence).

V gene TRBV25-1 combines with J gene TRBJ1-3; 9 bases are a match to TRBD1. Unmatched junction bases numbered 8, after V lost 3 bases and J lost 2 bases. Germline CDR1 and CDR2: MGHDK and SYGVNS. CDR3 length: 17 amino acids. CDR3 sequence (DNA): TGTGCCAGCAGTGAGTCACCCGGGACAGGGACTGGAAACACCATATATTTT. Translating it yields CASSESPGTGTGNTIYF.

CDR3 in DNA: TGTGCCAGCAGTGAAAGCGGGAAGGGCTATGGCTACACCTTC. Translated: CASSESGKGYGYTF. The rearrangement joins TRBV2 to TRBJ1-2; D ambiguous. The CDR3 is 14 amino acids. V was pared by 2 bases and J by 4 bases, with 11 bases between. Germline CDR1 SNHLY, CDR2 FYNNEI.

This clonotype was recorded a few times. The chain links TRBV7-3 to TRBJ2-2; D is unclear. Trimming pared 1 base from V and 6 bases from J, leaving 6 bases between. There are 13 residues in the CDR3. Germline-derived CDR1 and CDR2 are SGHTA and FQGTGA. DNA of the CDR3: TGTGCCAGCAGCTTAAGGGTTGCCGGGGAGCTGTTTTTT. Translation gives CASSLRVAGELFF.

This clonotype was recorded a few times. This sequence joins TRBV7-8 and TRBJ2-2; D is tentatively TRBD1 or TRBD2 (5 bases each). From germline, CDR1 is SGHVS and CDR2 FQNEAQ. The CDR3 is 20 residues long. Deletions cut 0 bases from V and 6 bases from J, with 26 bases between. The CDR3, as DNA: TGTGCCAGCAGCTTAGCGAATCTTGAGGGTTTAGGCCGGGGACCCGGGGAGCTGTTTTTT. Protein: CASSLANLEGLGRGPGELFF.

In its sample, this clonotype was seen a few times. The rearrangement joins TRBV9 to TRBJ2-3, with TRBD2 matching over 7 bases. Germline V gene sequence: CDR1 SGDLS, CDR2 YYNGEE. V trimming: 0 bases; J trimming: 0 bases; junction bases outside the gene matches: 10. The CDR3 is 18 amino acids. The CDR3 DNA reads TGTGCCAGCAGCGTAGAAGGCGGGGGATCCTCTAGCACAGATACGCAGTATTTT. Translation: CASSVEGGGSSSTDTQYF.

This clonotype showed up many times. J is TRBJ1-4 and V is TRBV5-1; unclear D gene. The CDR3 is 15 residues long. V lost 5 bases and J 4 bases, leaving 15 bases between the germline ends. Germline V CDR1 and CDR2: SGHRS, YFSETQ. The CDR3 bases are TGCGCCAGCAGTTCGGACGGCCGCGGTAATGAAAAACTGTTTTTT. It translates to CASSSDGRGNEKLFF.

The rearrangement joins TRBV3-1 to TRBJ2-1, with TRBD2 identical over 12 bases. The CDR3 sequence is 16 residues long. V shed 1 base and J 10 bases; nucleotides not matched to a gene: 8. Germline CDR1 reads LGHDT; CDR2 reads YNNKEL (reference sequence). The CDR3 sequence is CASSQAPSGGAREQFF. The CDR3 coding sequence is TGTGCCAGCAGCCAAGCTCCTAGCGGGGGGGCCCGCGAGCAGTTCTTC.